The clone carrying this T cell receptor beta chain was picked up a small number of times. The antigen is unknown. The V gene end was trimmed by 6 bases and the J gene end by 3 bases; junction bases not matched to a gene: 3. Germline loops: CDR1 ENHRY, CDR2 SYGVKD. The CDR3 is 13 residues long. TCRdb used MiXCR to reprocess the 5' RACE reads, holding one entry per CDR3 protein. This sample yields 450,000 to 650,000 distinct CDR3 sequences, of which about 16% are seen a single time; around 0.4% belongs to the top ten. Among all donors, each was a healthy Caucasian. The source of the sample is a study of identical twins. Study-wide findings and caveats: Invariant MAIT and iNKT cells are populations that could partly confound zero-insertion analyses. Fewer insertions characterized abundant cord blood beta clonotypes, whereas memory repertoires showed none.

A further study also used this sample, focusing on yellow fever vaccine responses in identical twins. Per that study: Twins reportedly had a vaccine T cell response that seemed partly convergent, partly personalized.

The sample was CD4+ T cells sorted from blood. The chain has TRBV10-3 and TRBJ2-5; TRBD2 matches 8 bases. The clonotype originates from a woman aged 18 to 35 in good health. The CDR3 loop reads CAISAGREETQYF. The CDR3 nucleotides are TGTGCCATCAGCGCCGGGAGGGAAGAGACCCAGTACTTC.